This TCR beta chain was captured by sequencing in a study of long-term antiretroviral therapy in people with HIV. Study at large: Earliest sampling preceded the 2015 immediate-ART recommendation by about a decade.

Cryopreserved PBMC numbered about 1-10 million per sample before DNA extraction. Study-wide points: Older ART regimens were possibly in use when the blood was collected between the mid-2000s and the late 2010s. Post-ART diversity increased but stayed below transplant donor controls.

The assay, immunoSEQ v3.0, was run at survey level. Profiling relied on immunoSEQ multiplex PCR, and the TCRdb table lists in-frame clones only, not all of them. The sample holds under 25,000 clones, 76% seen once. Germline lookup yields CDR1 KGHSH and CDR2 LQKENI. V was clipped by 0 bases and J by 8 bases, with 13 bases between them. The CDR3 length is 15 residues. As regards this clone: No antigen is known for it.

Sample: unsorted PBMCs, taken 0.5 years before starting antiretroviral therapy. This TCR was recovered from a man between 18 and 29 years old with HIV. The chain joins TRBV18 to TRBJ1-4, with a tentative D call TRBD1 (6 bases). The CDR3 spells CASSPPMGAGEKLFF. In DNA form, the CDR3 reads TGTGCCAGCTCACCACCGATGGGGGCAGGGGAAAAACTGTTTTTT.